This record looks at one T cell receptor (beta chain) sequence and its context. Germline values: CDR1 LNHDA, CDR2 SQIVND (reference sequence). CDR3 size: 18 residues. The V end lost 5 bases, the J end lost 9 bases, and 29 bases lay between the germline ends. This sample was taken from a study of cytomegalovirus exposure and HLA in healthy donors. 60 Vbeta and 13 Jbeta primers were used in PCR. Repertoires were generated with immunoSEQ multiplex PCR, while TCRdb's copy carries only in-frame clones and drops some. The repertoire consists of over 150,000 clones, with 65% to 85% occurring once and the leading ten covering about 0.094%.

The receptor's source is a boy aged 2 to 9 in good health and CMV-seronegative. The gene calls are TRBV19 and TRBJ2-1, with D perhaps TRBD1 (6 bases). The sequenced sample was PBMCs. The CDR3 protein is CASSEWSPQGLTQGEQFF. CDR3 bases: TGTGCCAGTAGTGAGTGGAGCCCCCAGGGGCTGACTCAAGGTGAGCAGTTCTTC.